This entry lists 32 T cell receptor beta chains sequenced from one sample in a study of technical replicates of blood from a few donors. Measured with immunoSEQ multiplex PCR; TCRdb has only the in-frame clones, and not every one. Among fewer than 70,000 clones, approximately 94% were seen once, and the ten largest hold roughly 0.22%. Sequenced input: T cells isolated from PBMCs. The receptors were gathered from a human donor in good health.

V gene TRBV5-4 combines with J gene TRBJ2-7, with TRBD1 matching 10 bases. The V segment lost 7 bases and the J segment 3 bases; nucleotides outside the gene matches: 1. CDR1 is SGHNT, CDR2 YYREEE, per germline (reference sequence). There are 12 residues in the CDR3. The CDR3 sequence: CASGTGDYEQYF. The CDR3 DNA reads as TGTGCCAGCGGGACAGGGGACTACGAGCAGTACTTC.

This rearrangement joins TRBV7-9 to TRBJ1-1, with D perhaps matching TRBD1 (5 bases). The germline V and J ends were trimmed by 5 bases and 8 bases, with 18 bases remaining between them. This CDR3 has 14 amino acids. Germline V gene lookup returns CDR1 SEHNR and CDR2 FQNEAQ (reference sequence). CDR3 loop: CASSRQGARGEAFF. As DNA, the CDR3 is TGTGCCAGCAGCCGCCAAGGGGCCCGGGGGGAAGCTTTCTTT.

The rearrangement joins TRBV6-5 to TRBJ1-1; tentatively, D is TRBD1 (6 bases). Germline V lookup: CDR1 MNHEY, CDR2 SVGAGI. This CDR3 comprises 12 residues. V was shortened by 8 bases and J by 0 bases, with 7 bases between the two germline ends. The CDR3 spells CASWTVNTEAFF. CDR3 in DNA: TGTGCCAGCTGGACAGTGAACACTGAAGCTTTCTTT.

This clone was picked up one time. The chain joins TRBV29-1 to TRBJ1-1, with 7 bases matching TRBD1. From germline, CDR1 is SQVTM and CDR2 ANQGSEA. V gave up 7 bases and J gave up 5 bases; unmatched junction bases: 10. This CDR3 spans 13 amino acids. The CDR3 sequence is CSGGRDSNTEAFF. For the CDR3, the DNA is TGCAGCGGTGGACGGGACAGCAATACTGAAGCTTTCTTT.

The J gene is TRBJ1-5, the V gene TRBV5-1; 7 positions match TRBD1. The CDR3 has 17 residues. The V segment lost 0 bases and the J segment 0 bases; nucleotides outside the gene matches: 6. Germline values: CDR1 SGHRS, CDR2 YFSETQ. The chain's CDR3 is CASSLDAGGNSNQPQHF. Here the CDR3 DNA reads TGCGCCAGCAGCTTGGACGCAGGGGGGAATAGCAATCAGCCCCAGCATTTT.

DNA for the CDR3: TGCGCCAGCAGTAAGACTAGCGGGCTGTCCTACAATGAGCAGTTCTTC. It is translated as CASSKTSGLSYNEQFF. The genes are TRBV10-1 and TRBJ2-1; TRBD2 matches at 10 bases. Trimming removed 5 bases from V and 1 base from J; junction bases left unmatched: 5. This CDR3 contains 16 residues. CDR1 is WNHNN, CDR2 SYGVQD, per germline (reference sequence).

V and J are TRBV5-1 and TRBJ2-3, with 11 bases aligning to TRBD2. V dropped 1 base and J dropped 1; count of bases not matched to a gene: 2. Germline lookup yields CDR1 SGHRS and CDR2 YFSETQ. The CDR3 loop spans 16 amino acids. Here the CDR3 reads CASSLRLAGRTDTQYF. CDR3 DNA sequence: TGCGCCAGCAGCTTGCGACTAGCGGGGCGCACAGATACGCAGTATTTT.

V is TRBV10-3 and J is TRBJ1-3; 7 bases are a match to TRBD1. Germline V gene lookup returns CDR1 ENHRY and CDR2 SYGVKD. The CDR3 is made up of 17 amino acids. With 3 bases clipped from V and 4 bases from J, the junction kept 12 bases outside the gene matches. The CDR3 loop is CAISEDQRQGAGNTIYF. The CDR3 coding sequence is TGTGCCATCAGTGAAGACCAAAGACAGGGAGCGGGAAACACCATATATTTT.

The chain couples TRBV5-1 to TRBJ2-2; 10 bases fit TRBD1. CDR3 size: 14 residues. Germline V CDR1 and CDR2: SGHRS, YFSETQ. After removal of 7 bases from V and 5 bases from J, the junction contained 5 bases not matched to a gene. The CDR3 loop is CASGDRGPTGELFF. The CDR3 nucleotides are TGCGCCAGCGGGGACAGGGGACCTACCGGGGAGCTGTTTTTT.

This clone was recorded once. This chain joins TRBV7-9 and TRBJ2-4; 12 positions match TRBD2. Trimming cost V 5 bases and J 0 bases; bases outside gene matches: 5. Germline loops: CDR1 SEHNR, CDR2 FQNEAQ (reference sequence). The CDR3 has 17 residues. The CDR3 reads CASSPSGGALAKNIQYF. For the CDR3, the DNA is TGTGCCAGCAGCCCTAGCGGGGGGGCGCTAGCCAAAAACATTCAGTACTTC. Drawing the rest from reference TRBV7-9 and TRBJ2-4, the complete variable domain is DTGVSQNPRHKITKRGQNVTFRCDPISEHNRLYWYRQTLGQGPEFLTYFQNEAQLEKSRLLSDRFSAERPKGSFSTLEIQRTEQGDSAMYLCASSPSGGALAKNIQYFGAGTRLSVL.

The DNA of the CDR3 is TGTGCCAGCAGCCATGGACAGGGCCTTACTAACTATGGCTACACCTTC. Translated, it gives CASSHGQGLTNYGYTF. This sequence joins TRBV5-4 and TRBJ1-2; 8 bases are a match to TRBD1. Germline CDR1 is SGHNT and CDR2 is YYREEE (reference sequence). V was clipped by 4 bases and J by 0 bases; unmatched bases: 8. This CDR3 has 16 residues.

The chain links TRBV18 to TRBJ2-5; D is unresolved. Trimming removed 1 base from V and 5 bases from J, with 17 bases in between. CDR1 is KGHSH and CDR2 is LQKENI in the germline V gene. This CDR3 comprises 16 residues. The CDR3 DNA sequence: TGTGCCAGCTCACCACTGCTTACCAGCGAGGTGGAGACCCAGTACTTC. This encodes CASSPLLTSEVETQYF.

The chain recombines TRBV7-9 with TRBJ2-2, with 8 bases identical to TRBD1. The trim removed 5 bases at V and 9 bases at J, leaving 5 bases unmatched. CDR1 is SEHNR and CDR2 is FQNEAQ in the germline V gene (reference sequence). This CDR3 is built from 13 residues. The CDR3 DNA reads as TGTGCCAGCAGCGAACAGGGGGATCGGGAGCTGTTTTTT. Amino acids: CASSEQGDRELFF.

The count of this clone is one. This chain connects TRBV11-2 to TRBJ2-3; the match to TRBD2 covers 16 bases. CDR3 size: 19 residues. Germline V gene lookup returns CDR1 SGHAT and CDR2 FQNNGV. The junction had 12 bases not matched to a gene; V was cut back by 5 bases and J by 4 bases. The CDR3 protein is CASSGLGLAGGPRPDTQYF. The CDR3 nucleotides read TGTGCCAGCAGCGGACTGGGACTAGCGGGAGGGCCTCGGCCAGATACGCAGTATTTT.

This rearrangement joins TRBV6-5 to TRBJ1-1, with 7 bases aligning to TRBD1. The germline V gene has CDR1 MNHEY and CDR2 SVGAGI. V was clipped by 4 bases and J by 11 bases; unmatched bases: 13. This CDR3 is built from 14 residues. CDR3 in DNA: TGTGCCAGCAGTTCCAGGGGGACCGGGACAGAGGCTTTCTTT. Translated, it gives CASSSRGTGTEAFF.

The CDR3 spells CASSPIGMQETQYF. As DNA, the CDR3 is TGTGCCAGCTCACCCATCGGGATGCAAGAGACCCAGTACTTC. V gene TRBV18 combines with J gene TRBJ2-5; TRBD2 is a possible D gene (5 bases). The V end lost 3 bases, the J end lost 2 bases, and 10 bases lay between the germline ends. The CDR3 totals 14 residues. Per germline, CDR1 KGHSH and CDR2 LQKENI.

J is TRBJ2-7 and V is TRBV28, with D possibly matching TRBD1 (6 bases). This CDR3 has 18 residues. Trimming removed 6 bases from V and 3 bases from J, with 27 bases in between. Germline CDR1 reads MDHEN; CDR2 reads SYDVKM. CDR3 sequence (DNA): TGTGCCAGCAGCGTTGGACAGATAGTAGCAGGGTATATCTACGAGCAGTACTTC. Protein product: CASSVGQIVAGYIYEQYF.

The chain is built from TRBV7-2 and TRBJ2-1, with a tentative D call TRBD2 (5 bases). CDR3 length equals 15 residues. The germline gives CDR1 SGHTA, CDR2 FQGNSA. V lost 5 bases to trimming and J lost 6 bases, with 17 bases between them. CDR3 DNA sequence: TGTGCCAGCAGCCGGGGTGAACTAGTCCGCAATGAGCAGTTCTTC. Amino acid sequence: CASSRGELVRNEQFF. The variable domain in full, with the rest retrieved from reference TRBV7-2 and TRBJ2-1, is GAGVSQSPSNKVTEKGKDVELRCDPISGHTALYWYRQSLGQGLEFLIYFQGNSAPDKSGLPSDRFSAERTGGSVSTLTIQRTQQEDSAVYLCASSRGELVRNEQFFGPGTRLTVL.

This clone was picked up one time. One end of the junction does not line up with germline, which may come from a read error. V gene TRBV28 combines with J gene TRBJ2-7; no reliable D call. The length of the CDR3 is 13 residues. The germline V gene has CDR1 MDHEN and CDR2 SYDVKM. CDR3 loop: CASTSLNSHEQYF. The CDR3 DNA reads as TGTGCCAGCACGTCACTGAACTCCCACGAGCAGTACTTC.

This clone was seen a single time. The genes are TRBV11-2 and TRBJ2-7; 13 bases are a match to TRBD2. CDR3 size: 18 residues. Germline-derived CDR1 and CDR2 are SGHAT and FQNNGV. The ends lost 5 bases at V and 1 base at J; junction bases unmatched: 11. The CDR3 region has the DNA TGTGCCAGCAGCCAGGCCGGACTAGCGGGAGAGGGGTCCTACGAGCAGTACTTC. Translated: CASSQAGLAGEGSYEQYF.

The V gene is TRBV5-1, the J gene TRBJ1-1; weak D call: TRBD1 (5 bases). V was clipped by 1 base and J by 7 bases, with 11 bases between them. Germline CDR1 and CDR2: SGHRS and YFSETQ. This CDR3 spans 13 amino acids. The CDR3 region has the DNA TGCGCCAGCAGCTTGAGGGGTGAGGATGAAGCTTTCTTT. Encoded protein: CASSLRGEDEAFF. Combining the CDR3 with reference TRBV5-1 and TRBJ1-1 gives the whole variable domain KAGVTQTPRYLIKTRGQQVTLSCSPISGHRSVSWYQQTPGQGLQFLFEYFSETQRNKGNFPGRFSGRQFSNSRSEMNVSTLELGDSALYLCASSLRGEDEAFFGQGTRLTVV.

This rearrangement joins TRBV10-1 to TRBJ2-1, with TRBD1 matching over 7 bases. The junction had 5 bases not matched to a gene; V was cut back by 8 bases and J by 4 bases. This CDR3 contains 13 residues. CDR1 WNHNN and CDR2 SYGVQD come from the germline V gene (reference sequence). In nucleotides, the CDR3 is TGCGCCAGCGGTAGGACAGGTTACAATGAGCAGTTCTTC. The encoded protein is CASGRTGYNEQFF.

V gene TRBV7-9 combines with J gene TRBJ2-5, with 7 positions matching TRBD2. CDR1 and CDR2 (germline): SEHNR, FQNEAQ (reference sequence). This CDR3 spans 14 amino acids. The ends lost 4 bases at V and 5 bases at J; junction bases unmatched: 7. CDR3 amino acids: CASSSTSTAETQYF. CDR3 nucleotide sequence: TGTGCCAGCAGCTCGACTAGCACCGCGGAGACCCAGTACTTC. The full variable domain, with the rest looked up from reference TRBV7-9 and TRBJ2-5, is DTGVSQNPRHKITKRGQNVTFRCDPISEHNRLYWYRQTLGQGPEFLTYFQNEAQLEKSRLLSDRFSAERPKGSFSTLEIQRTEQGDSAMYLCASSSTSTAETQYFGPGTRLLVL.

The V call is TRBV6-5, the J call TRBJ2-7, with TRBD1 matching 9 bases. CDR1 is MNHEY, CDR2 SVGAGI, per germline. J was trimmed by 3 bases and V by 2 bases; bases with no gene match: 8. The CDR3 has 16 residues. The CDR3 DNA reads as TGTGCCAGCAGTTACGTACAGGGGGCTTTGCTCTACGAGCAGTACTTC. It specifies CASSYVQGALLYEQYF.

The chain is built from TRBV9 and TRBJ1-1; 8 bases agree with TRBD1. The V segment lost 0 bases and the J segment 4 bases; nucleotides outside the gene matches: 5. The CDR3 is 15 amino acids. The V gene's germline CDR1 is SGDLS and CDR2 YYNGEE. The CDR3 reads CASSVGQGLGTEAFF. The CDR3 region has the DNA TGTGCCAGCAGCGTAGGACAGGGGCTGGGCACTGAAGCTTTCTTT.

The chain uses TRBV6-5 and TRBJ1-1; a possible D gene is TRBD1 (5 bases). This CDR3 region has 12 residues. In germline, CDR1 is MNHEY, CDR2 SVGAGI. Trimming removed 6 bases at V and 6 bases at J, with 11 bases between. The CDR3 is CASSSDSAEAFF. As DNA, the CDR3 is TGTGCCAGCAGCAGCGACAGCGCTGAAGCTTTCTTT.

The genes are TRBV7-8 and TRBJ1-1, with D unclear. CDR3 size: 15 residues. The germline V gene encodes CDR1 SGHVS and CDR2 FQNEAQ. Trimming removed 1 base at V and 0 bases at J, with 9 bases between. CDR3 in amino acids: CASSLGRTLNTEAFF. The CDR3 DNA follows: TGTGCCAGCAGCTTAGGGAGGACGTTGAACACTGAAGCTTTCTTT.

The chain couples TRBV5-4 to TRBJ1-2, with 8 bases aligning to TRBD1. The CDR3 is made up of 17 amino acids. J was trimmed by 1 base and V by 4 bases; bases with no gene match: 12. Germline-derived CDR1 and CDR2 are SGHNT and YYREEE (reference sequence). Here the CDR3 reads CASSIQGASLVNYGYTF. The CDR3 DNA is TGTGCCAGCAGCATCCAGGGGGCATCCCTAGTTAACTATGGCTACACCTTC.

The chain uses TRBV18 and TRBJ1-4; D unresolved. This CDR3 has 16 amino acids. Per germline, CDR1 KGHSH and CDR2 LQKENI. With 5 bases removed from V and 3 bases from J, the gap between germline ends came to 16 bases. CDR3 protein: CASSTALGFANEKLFF. CDR3 nucleotide sequence: TGTGCCAGCTCAACGGCTCTGGGCTTCGCTAATGAAAAACTGTTTTTT.

This chain uses TRBV5-4 with TRBJ1-2; TRBD1 agrees at 9 bases. The germline V gene has CDR1 SGHNT and CDR2 YYREEE (reference sequence). The CDR3 length is 14 residues. V dropped 5 bases and J dropped 6; count of bases not matched to a gene: 8. The chain's CDR3 is CASRRPGQGNGYTF. The CDR3 DNA is TGTGCCAGCAGGAGGCCGGGACAGGGAAATGGCTACACCTTC. The full variable domain, in which reference TRBV5-4 and TRBJ1-2 provide the parts outside the CDR3, is ETGVTQSPTHLIKTRGQQVTLRCSSQSGHNTVSWYQQALGQGPQFIFQYYREEENGRGNFPPRFSGLQFPNYSSELNVNALELDDSALYLCASRRPGQGNGYTFGSGTRLTVV.

This clone appeared a few times. The chain links TRBV10-2 to TRBJ1-1, with 7 bases identical to TRBD1. CDR1 WSHSY and CDR2 SAAADI come from the germline V gene. Trimming took 7 bases from V and 7 from J; bases not matched to a gene: 6. There are 12 residues in the CDR3. The CDR3 region has the DNA TGCGCCAGCACGGGACAGCGACTTGAAGCTTTCTTT. Protein product: CASTGQRLEAFF.

The genes are TRBV9 and TRBJ1-6, with 7 bases identical to TRBD1. The V segment lost 5 bases and the J segment 8 bases; nucleotides outside the gene matches: 10. Germline CDR1 reads SGDLS; CDR2 reads YYNGEE. The CDR3 is made up of 15 amino acids. The CDR3 is CASRKSTGAYSPLHF. The CDR3 nucleotides read TGTGCCAGCAGGAAATCAACAGGGGCTTATTCACCCCTCCACTTT.